The 8 T cell receptor beta chains below come from one sample, sequenced in a study of neurological immune-mediated disorders. MiXCR was run by TCRdb on the 5' RACE reads, yielding one entry per CDR3 protein. The sample consists of 50,000 to 70,000 distinct CDR3 sequences, more than 9.5% of them appearing once. The sample was PBMCs. All receptors derive from a woman aged 60-75 years with HTLV-1-associated myelopathy (HAM/TSP).

This clonotype has ten or more counts. The rearrangement joins TRBV12-3 or TRBV12-4 to TRBJ2-5; 11 nucleotides match TRBD1. CDR3 length equals 15 residues. The V segment lost 5 bases and the J segment 1 base; nucleotides outside the gene matches: 3. The CDR3 is CASSPGQGAQETQYF. The CDR3 nucleotides are TGTGCCAGCAGTCCCGGACAGGGGGCCCAAGAGACCCAGTACTTC.

Ten or more counts support this clonotype. The V call is TRBV12-3 or TRBV12-4, the J call TRBJ2-7, with unresolved D. The CDR3 spans 13 residues. V lost 5 bases and J lost 6, with 14 bases in between. In DNA, the CDR3 is TGTGCCAGCAGTGAAGCATTGTCAGGCGAGCAGTACTTC. It codes for CASSEALSGEQYF.

Note on this clonotype: The junction shows a germline mismatch at one end, possibly a read error. The rearrangement joins TRBV28 to TRBJ2-1; D uncertain. This CDR3 comprises 12 residues. Germline CDR1 MDHEN, CDR2 SYDVKM. Written as DNA, the CDR3 is TGTGCAAGCAGTTCTACCTACAATGAGCAGTTCTTC. Encoded protein: CASSSTYNEQFF. The complete variable domain, with remaining parts taken from reference TRBV28 and TRBJ2-1, reads DVKVTQSSRYLVKRTGEKVFLECVQDMDHENMFWYRQDPGLGLRLIYFSYDVKMKEKGDIPEGYSVSREKKERFSLILESASTNQTSMYLCASSSTYNEQFFGPGTRLTVL.

This clonotype was counted at least ten times. The chain employs TRBV12-3 or TRBV12-4 and TRBJ2-2; D not resolved. The CDR3 totals 12 residues. Trimming took 3 bases from V and 7 from J, leaving 6 bases between them. The CDR3 coding sequence is TGTGCCAGCAGTTTTGGGATCGGGGAGCTGTTTTTT. Its translation is CASSFGIGELFF.

The gene calls are TRBV12-5 and TRBJ1-5; D not resolved. Trimming took off 6 bases at V and 0 bases at J, with 12 bases between the two ends. The germline gives CDR1 LGHNT, CDR2 FRNRAP. The CDR3 covers 15 residues. The CDR3 DNA reads as TGTGCTAGTGGCCTAGACACCATTAGCAATCAGCCCCAGCATTTT. The encoded protein is CASGLDTISNQPQHF.

This clonotype was seen repeatedly, ten times or more. The CDR3: CASSFTAASPLHF. The CDR3 bases are TGTGCCAGCAGTTTCACCGCGGCGTCACCCCTCCACTTT. V gene TRBV27 combines with J gene TRBJ1-6; D not certain. V was trimmed by 3 bases and J by 10 bases, leaving 10 bases between them. The CDR3 is 13 amino acids. Germline loops: CDR1 MNHEY, CDR2 SMNVEV (reference sequence).

In its sample, this clonotype was seen many times. This chain joins TRBV6-6 and TRBJ2-2, with 13 bases that match TRBD2. CDR1 is MNHNY, CDR2 SVGAGI, per germline (reference sequence). V shed 5 bases, J shed 9 bases, and the junction held 3 bases outside the gene matches. The CDR3 has 14 amino acids. This chain's CDR3 is CASSRTSGSWELFF. DNA of the CDR3: TGTGCCAGCAGTCGGACTAGCGGGAGCTGGGAGCTGTTTTTT.

This clonotype has ten or more counts. CDR3 in amino acids: CASSLQGNTGELFF. The CDR3 bases are TGTGCCAGCAGTTTACAGGGGAACACCGGGGAGCTGTTTTTT. The chain uses TRBV7-9 and TRBJ2-2, with D perhaps TRBD1 (6 bases). V was cut by 6 bases and J by 1 base, with 9 bases left in between. The germline V gene has CDR1 SEHNR and CDR2 FQNEAQ (reference sequence). CDR3 length: 14 residues.